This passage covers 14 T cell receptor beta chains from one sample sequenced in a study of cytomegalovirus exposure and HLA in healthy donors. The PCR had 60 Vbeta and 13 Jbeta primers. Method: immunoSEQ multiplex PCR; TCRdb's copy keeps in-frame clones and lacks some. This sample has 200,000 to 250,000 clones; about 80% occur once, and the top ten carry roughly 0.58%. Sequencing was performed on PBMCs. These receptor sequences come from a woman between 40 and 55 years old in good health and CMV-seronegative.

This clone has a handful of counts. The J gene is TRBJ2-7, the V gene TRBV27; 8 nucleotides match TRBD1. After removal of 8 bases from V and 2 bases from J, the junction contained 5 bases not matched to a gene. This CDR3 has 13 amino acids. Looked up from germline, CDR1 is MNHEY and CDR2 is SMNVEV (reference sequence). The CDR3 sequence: CASQGTGAYEQYF. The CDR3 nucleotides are TGTGCCAGCCAGGGGACAGGTGCCTACGAGCAGTACTTC.

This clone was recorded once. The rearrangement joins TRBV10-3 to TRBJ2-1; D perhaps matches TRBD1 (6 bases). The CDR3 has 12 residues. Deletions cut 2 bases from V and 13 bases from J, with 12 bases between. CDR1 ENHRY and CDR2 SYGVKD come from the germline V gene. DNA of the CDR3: TGTGCCATCAGTGAGCCGGAACAGGGTCAGTTCTTC. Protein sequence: CAISEPEQGQFF.

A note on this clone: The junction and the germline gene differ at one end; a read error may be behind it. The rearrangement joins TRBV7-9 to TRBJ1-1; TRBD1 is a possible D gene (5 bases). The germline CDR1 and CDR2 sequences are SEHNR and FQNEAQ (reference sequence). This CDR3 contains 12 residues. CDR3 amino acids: CSSSLLGQQAFF. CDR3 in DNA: TGTTCCAGCAGCTTATTAGGACAACAAGCTTTCTTT.

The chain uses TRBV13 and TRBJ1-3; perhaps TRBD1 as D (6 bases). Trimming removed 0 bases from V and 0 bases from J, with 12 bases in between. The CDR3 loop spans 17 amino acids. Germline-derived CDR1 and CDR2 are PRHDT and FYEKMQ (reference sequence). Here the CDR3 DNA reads TGTGCCAGCAGCTTAGGTACAGGGCCCAGCTCTGGAAACACCATATATTTT. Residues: CASSLGTGPSSGNTIYF.

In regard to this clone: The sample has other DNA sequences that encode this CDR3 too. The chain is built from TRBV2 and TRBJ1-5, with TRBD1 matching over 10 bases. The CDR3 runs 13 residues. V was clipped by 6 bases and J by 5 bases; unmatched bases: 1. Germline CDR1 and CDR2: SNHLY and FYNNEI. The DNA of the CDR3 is TGTGCCAGCAGCGGGACAGGGGATCAGCCCCAGCATTTT. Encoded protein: CASSGTGDQPQHF.

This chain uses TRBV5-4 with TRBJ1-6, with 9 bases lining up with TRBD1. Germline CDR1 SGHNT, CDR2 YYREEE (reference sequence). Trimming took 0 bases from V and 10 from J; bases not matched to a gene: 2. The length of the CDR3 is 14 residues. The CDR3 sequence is CASSLGQGVSPLHF. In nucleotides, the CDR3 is TGTGCCAGCAGCTTGGGACAGGGGGTCTCACCCCTCCACTTT.

The CDR3 loop is CASSFISYEQYF. For the CDR3, the DNA is TGTGCCAGCAGCTTTATCTCCTACGAGCAGTACTTC. The chain employs TRBV7-9 and TRBJ2-7, with D unresolved. CDR1 is SEHNR, CDR2 FQNEAQ, per germline (reference sequence). Trimming left V 3 bases short and J 0 bases short, with 3 bases between. There are 12 residues in the CDR3.

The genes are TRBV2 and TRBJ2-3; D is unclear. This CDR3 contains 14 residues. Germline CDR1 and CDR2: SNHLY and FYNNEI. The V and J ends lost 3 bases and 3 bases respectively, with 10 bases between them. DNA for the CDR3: TGTGCCAGCAGTGATAAGTTGAGGACAGATACGCAGTATTTT. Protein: CASSDKLRTDTQYF.

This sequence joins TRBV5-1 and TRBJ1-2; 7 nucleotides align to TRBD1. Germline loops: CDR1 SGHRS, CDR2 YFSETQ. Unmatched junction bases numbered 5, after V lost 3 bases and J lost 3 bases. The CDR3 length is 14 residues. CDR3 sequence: CASSSRQGDYGYTF. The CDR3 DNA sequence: TGCGCCAGCAGCTCCAGACAGGGAGACTATGGCTACACCTTC. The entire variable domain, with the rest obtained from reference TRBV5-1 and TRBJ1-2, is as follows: KAGVTQTPRYLIKTRGQQVTLSCSPISGHRSVSWYQQTPGQGLQFLFEYFSETQRNKGNFPGRFSGRQFSNSRSEMNVSTLELGDSALYLCASSSRQGDYGYTFGSGTRLTVV.

The DNA for the CDR3 is TGTGCCTGGAATTTGCAGGGGGGACAGCCCCAGCATTTT. It encodes CAWNLQGGQPQHF. This sequence joins TRBV30 and TRBJ1-5, with 7 bases aligning to TRBD1. This CDR3 has 13 residues. The germline V gene has CDR1 GTSNPN and CDR2 SVGIG (reference sequence). With 4 bases clipped from V and 7 bases from J, the junction kept 7 bases outside the gene matches. The full variable domain, completed using reference TRBV30 and TRBJ1-5, is SQTIHQWPATLVQPVGSPLSLECTVEGTSNPNLYWYRQAAGRGLQLLFYSVGIGQISSEVPQNLSASRPQDRQFILSSKKLLLSDSGFYLCAWNLQGGQPQHFGDGTRLSIL.

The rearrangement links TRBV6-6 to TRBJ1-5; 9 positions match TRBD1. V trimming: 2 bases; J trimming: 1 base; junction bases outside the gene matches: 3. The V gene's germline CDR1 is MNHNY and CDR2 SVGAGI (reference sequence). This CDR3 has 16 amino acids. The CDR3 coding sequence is TGTGCCAGCAGTTACGGGACAGGGTGGAGCAATCAGCCCCAGCATTTT. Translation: CASSYGTGWSNQPQHF.

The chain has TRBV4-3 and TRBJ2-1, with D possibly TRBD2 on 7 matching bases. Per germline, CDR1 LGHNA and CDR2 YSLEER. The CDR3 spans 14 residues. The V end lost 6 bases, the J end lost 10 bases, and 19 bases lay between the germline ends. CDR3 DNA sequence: TGCGCCAGCAGTCGGACTCGGGGGGCGGGCGAGCAGTTCTTC. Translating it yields CASSRTRGAGEQFF.

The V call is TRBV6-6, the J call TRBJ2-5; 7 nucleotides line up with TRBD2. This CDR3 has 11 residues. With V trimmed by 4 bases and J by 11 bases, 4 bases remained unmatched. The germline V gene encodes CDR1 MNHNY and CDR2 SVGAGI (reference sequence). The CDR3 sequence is CASSLGGEQYF. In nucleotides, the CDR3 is TGTGCCAGCAGTTTGGGAGGGGAGCAGTACTTC.

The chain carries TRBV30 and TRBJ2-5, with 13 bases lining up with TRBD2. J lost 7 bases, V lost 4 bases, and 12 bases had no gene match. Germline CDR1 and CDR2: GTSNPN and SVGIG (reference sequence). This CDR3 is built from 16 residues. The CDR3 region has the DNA TGTGCCTGGAAAAGGGGCGGGACTAGCGGGGCCAGGACCCAGTACTTC. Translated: CAWKRGGTSGARTQYF.